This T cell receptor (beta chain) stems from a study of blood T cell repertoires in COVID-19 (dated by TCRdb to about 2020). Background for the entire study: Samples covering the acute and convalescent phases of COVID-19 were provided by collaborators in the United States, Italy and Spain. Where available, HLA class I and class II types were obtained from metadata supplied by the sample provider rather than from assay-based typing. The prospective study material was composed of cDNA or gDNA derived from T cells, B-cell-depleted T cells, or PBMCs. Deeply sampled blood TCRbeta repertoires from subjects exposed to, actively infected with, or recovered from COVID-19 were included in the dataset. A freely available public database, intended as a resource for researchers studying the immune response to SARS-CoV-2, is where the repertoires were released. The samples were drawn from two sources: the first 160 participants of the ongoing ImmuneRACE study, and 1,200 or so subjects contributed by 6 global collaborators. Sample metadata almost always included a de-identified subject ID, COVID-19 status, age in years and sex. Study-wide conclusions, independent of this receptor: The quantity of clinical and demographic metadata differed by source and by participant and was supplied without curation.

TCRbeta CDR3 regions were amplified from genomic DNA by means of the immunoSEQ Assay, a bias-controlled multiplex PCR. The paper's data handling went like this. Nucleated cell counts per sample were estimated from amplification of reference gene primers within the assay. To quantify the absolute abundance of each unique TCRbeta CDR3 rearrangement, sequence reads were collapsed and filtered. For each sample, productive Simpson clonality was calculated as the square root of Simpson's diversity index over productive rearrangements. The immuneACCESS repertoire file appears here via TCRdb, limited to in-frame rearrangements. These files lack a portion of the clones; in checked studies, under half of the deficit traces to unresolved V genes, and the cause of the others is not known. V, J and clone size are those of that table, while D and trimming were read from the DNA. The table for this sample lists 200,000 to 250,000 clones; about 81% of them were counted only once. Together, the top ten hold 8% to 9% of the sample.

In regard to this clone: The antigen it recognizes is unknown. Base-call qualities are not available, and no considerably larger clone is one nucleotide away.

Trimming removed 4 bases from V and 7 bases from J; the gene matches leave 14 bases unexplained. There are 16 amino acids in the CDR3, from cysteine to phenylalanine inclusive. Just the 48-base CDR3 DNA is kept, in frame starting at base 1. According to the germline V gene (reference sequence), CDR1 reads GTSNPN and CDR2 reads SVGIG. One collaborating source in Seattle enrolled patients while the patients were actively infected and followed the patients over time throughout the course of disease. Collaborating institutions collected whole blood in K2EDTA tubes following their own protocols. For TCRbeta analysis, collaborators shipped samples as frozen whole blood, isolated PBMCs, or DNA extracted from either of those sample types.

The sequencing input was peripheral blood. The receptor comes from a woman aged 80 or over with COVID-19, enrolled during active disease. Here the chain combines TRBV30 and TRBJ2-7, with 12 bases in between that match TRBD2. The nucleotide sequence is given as TGTGCCTGGACTAGCGGGGGGGCTCCCGGGCTTCGGGAGCAGTACTTC. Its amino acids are CAWTSGGAPGLREQYF.